One and the same sample provided the 27 T cell receptor beta chains below, sequenced in a study of blood T cell repertoires in COVID-19. Only in-frame clones appear in the TCRdb table, and some are missing; sequencing was by immunoSEQ multiplex PCR. The top ten hold over 1.5% of the sample, which has some 500,000 clones, approximately 88% seen once. The specimen sequenced was PBMCs or T cells enriched from blood (not recorded which). The source is a woman between 40 and 55 years old who had recovered from COVID-19.

Written as DNA, the CDR3 is TGTGCCAGCCGATCCGGGACTAGCGGGAGAGGTCCCTACAATGAGCAGTTCTTC. It translates to CASRSGTSGRGPYNEQFF. The rearrangement joins TRBV2 to TRBJ2-1, with 14 bases fitting TRBD2. V shed 8 bases and J 2 bases; nucleotides not matched to a gene: 11. The CDR3 spans 18 residues. The germline CDR1 and CDR2 sequences are SNHLY and FYNNEI.

V gene TRBV7-2 combines with J gene TRBJ2-5, with D possibly TRBD2 on 5 matching bases. Trimming shortened V by 3 bases and J by 3 bases, and 8 bases separated the two germline ends. This CDR3 contains 13 residues. Looked up from germline, CDR1 is SGHTA and CDR2 is FQGNSA. CDR3 DNA: TGTGCCAGCAGCTTTGGGAGAGAAGAGACCCAGTACTTC. Translating gives CASSFGREETQYF. Drawing the rest from reference TRBV7-2 and TRBJ2-5, the complete variable domain is GAGVSQSPSNKVTEKGKDVELRCDPISGHTALYWYRQSLGQGLEFLIYFQGNSAPDKSGLPSDRFSAERTGGSVSTLTIQRTQQEDSAVYLCASSFGREETQYFGPGTRLLVL.

This rearrangement joins TRBV10-3 to TRBJ2-7; possibly TRBD1 for D (6 bases). Per germline, CDR1 ENHRY and CDR2 SYGVKD. The CDR3 is made up of 16 amino acids. V lost 5 bases and J 5 bases, leaving 22 bases between the germline ends. CDR3: CAISPGQTQNNDEQYF. The CDR3 DNA reads TGTGCCATCAGTCCTGGACAGACCCAAAACAATGACGAGCAGTACTTC.

Only one count was recorded for this clone. The V and J genes are TRBV7-2 and TRBJ2-3; the D gene is possibly TRBD2 (6 bases). V gave up 5 bases and J gave up 2 bases, with 11 bases separating them. From germline, CDR1 is SGHTA and CDR2 FQGNSA. The CDR3 contains 14 residues. As DNA, the CDR3 is TGTGCCAGCAGCCGGGACTCAAACACAGATACGCAGTATTTT. Residues: CASSRDSNTDTQYF.

V usage is TRBV6-4 and J usage is TRBJ2-1, with 13 bases aligning to TRBD2. After removal of 4 bases from V and 11 bases from J, the junction contained 11 bases not matched to a gene. The CDR3 covers 16 residues. Germline-derived CDR1 and CDR2 are MRHNA and SNTAGT. For the CDR3, the DNA is TGTGCCAGCAGTGCCGCGGGACTAGCGGGAACAATTAAGCAGTTCTTC. The encoded protein is CASSAAGLAGTIKQFF.

The rearrangement joins TRBV2 to TRBJ1-1; 7 positions agree with TRBD1. The CDR3 spans 14 residues. The germline CDR1 and CDR2 sequences are SNHLY and FYNNEI. V gave up 4 bases and J gave up 7 bases; unmatched junction bases: 9. CDR3 sequence (DNA): TGTGCCAGCAGTGGGTCAAGGGGGCTTAGTGAAGCTTTCTTT. Translated: CASSGSRGLSEAFF. The variable domain in full, with the rest retrieved from reference TRBV2 and TRBJ1-1, is EPEVTQTPSHQVTQMGQEVILRCVPISNHLYFYWYRQILGQKVEFLVSFYNNEISEKSEIFDDQFSVERPDGSNFTLKIRSTKLEDSAMYFCASSGSRGLSEAFFGQGTRLTVV.

The genes are TRBV7-2 and TRBJ2-3; no clear D. Germline lookup yields CDR1 SGHTA and CDR2 FQGNSA. This CDR3 comprises 15 residues. Trimming took 5 bases from V and 1 from J, leaving 13 bases between them. The CDR3 loop reads CASSHLIEGTDTQYF. In DNA, the CDR3 is TGTGCCAGCAGCCACTTAATCGAGGGCACAGATACGCAGTATTTT.

The chain employs TRBV5-8 and TRBJ2-7; no firm D call. Germline V gene data show CDR1 as SGHTS and CDR2 as YDEGEE. The CDR3 length is 15 residues. V lost 0 bases to trimming and J lost 0 bases, with 10 bases between them. The CDR3 sequence: CASSLASVSSYEQYF. DNA of the CDR3: TGTGCCAGCAGCTTGGCGAGCGTTAGCTCCTACGAGCAGTACTTC.

This clone was counted between two and nine times. The CDR3 spells CASSFEGGYSYEQYF. The DNA for the CDR3 is TGTGCCAGCAGCTTCGAGGGTGGATACTCCTACGAGCAGTACTTC. The chain combines TRBV7-9 with TRBJ2-7; maybe TRBD2 (5 bases). This CDR3 has 15 amino acids. CDR1 is SEHNR, CDR2 FQNEAQ, per germline (reference sequence). Trimming shortened V by 3 bases and J by 0 bases, and 12 bases separated the two germline ends.

The CDR3 nucleotides are TGTGCCAGTAGTACCCGACAGGGAAACACCGGGGAGCTGTTTTTT. Protein sequence: CASSTRQGNTGELFF. This chain joins TRBV19 and TRBJ2-2; 7 bases fit TRBD1. CDR3 length equals 15 residues. Germline V CDR1 and CDR2: LNHDA, SQIVND (reference sequence). With 4 bases clipped from V and 2 bases from J, the junction kept 4 bases outside the gene matches.

The chain is built from TRBV7-2 and TRBJ1-1; D is uncertain. The CDR3 sequence is 15 residues long. Per germline, CDR1 SGHTA and CDR2 FQGNSA. V was clipped by 5 bases and J by 3 bases, with 16 bases between them. The CDR3 DNA follows: TGTGCCAGCAGCCCCCGGTGGGCCGCCCACACTGAAGCTTTCTTT. The encoded protein is CASSPRWAAHTEAFF.

The chain combines TRBV27 with TRBJ1-3; 7 bases are shared with TRBD1. The CDR3 is made up of 17 amino acids. Germline-derived CDR1 and CDR2 are MNHEY and SMNVEV (reference sequence). V was clipped by 5 bases and J by 4 bases; unmatched bases: 14. The CDR3 coding sequence is TGTGCCAGCAGTCAAGCCGGACAGACAGGGTGGGGAAACACCATATATTTT. This sequence encodes CASSQAGQTGWGNTIYF.

V is TRBV5-4 and J is TRBJ2-1, with 7 bases that match TRBD2. Germline values: CDR1 SGHNT, CDR2 YYREEE (reference sequence). Losses at the gene ends were 0 bases for V and 4 bases for J; bases not matched to a gene: 7. The CDR3 is 16 amino acids. CDR3 sequence (DNA): TGTGCCAGCAGCTTGGCCGGGGTAGCGGGTTACAATGAGCAGTTCTTC. Its translation: CASSLAGVAGYNEQFF.

The chain is built from TRBV6-5 and TRBJ1-2, with D perhaps matching TRBD1 (6 bases). The germline V gene encodes CDR1 MNHEY and CDR2 SVGAGI. This CDR3 is 14 amino acids long. V lost 3 bases to trimming and J lost 2 bases, with 10 bases between them. The chain's CDR3 is CASSYVDRNYGYTF. As DNA, the CDR3 is TGTGCCAGCAGTTATGTAGACAGGAACTATGGCTACACCTTC.

Only one count was recorded for this clone. The chain combines TRBV21-1 with TRBJ2-2; the D call of TRBD2 is as the table states it, not checked on the DNA. TRBV21-1 is recorded as a pseudogene. CDR3 size: 16 residues. This chain's CDR3 is CASSKVLAGYTGELFF. CDR3 sequence (DNA): TGTGCCAGCAGCAAAGTACTAGCGGGGTACACCGGGGAGCTGTTTTTT.

This sequence joins TRBV5-6 and TRBJ1-3; D is ambiguous. The CDR3 is 17 amino acids. The germline CDR1 and CDR2 sequences are SGHDT and YYEEEE. Deletions cut 0 bases from V and 0 bases from J, with 13 bases between. CDR3 in amino acids: CASSLESFLSSGNTIYF. The CDR3 region has the DNA TGTGCCAGCAGCTTGGAATCCTTCCTTAGCTCTGGAAACACCATATATTTT.

Turning to this clone: One end of the junction fails to match germline, which may point to a read error. The chain couples TRBV7-2 to TRBJ1-2; D is perhaps TRBD1 (5 bases). The CDR3 covers 13 residues. CDR1 and CDR2 from the germline V gene are SGHTA and FQGNSA. The CDR3 DNA reads TGTGCCAGCAGCCCCCACGGGGGTGGCCCTATCAACTTC. Its translation is CASSPHGGGPINF.

The rearrangement joins TRBV18 to TRBJ1-1, with D tentatively TRBD1 (6 bases). The germline gives CDR1 KGHSH, CDR2 LQKENI. This CDR3 region has 12 residues. V dropped 4 bases and J dropped 10 bases, with 13 bases sitting between them. The CDR3 is CASSQQGVGAFF. The CDR3 DNA reads TGTGCCAGCTCACAACAGGGTGTAGGAGCTTTCTTT. Using reference TRBV18 and TRBJ1-1 for the parts outside the CDR3, the full variable domain is NAGVMQNPRHLVRRRGQEARLRCSPMKGHSHVYWYRQLPEEGLKFMVYLQKENIIDESGMPKERFSAEFPKEGPSILRIQQVVRGDSAAYFCASSQQGVGAFFGQGTRLTVV.

The chain employs TRBV4-2 and TRBJ2-5; 12 positions agree with TRBD2. Unmatched junction bases numbered 10, after V lost 3 bases and J lost 5 bases. Per germline, CDR1 LGHNA and CDR2 YNFKEQ. The CDR3 contains 17 residues. CDR3 coding DNA: TGTGCCAGCAGCCAGGTTTCTAGCGGGAGGGCCGTTGAGACCCAGTACTTC. This sequence encodes CASSQVSSGRAVETQYF.

The V call is TRBV4-1, the J call TRBJ2-7; the match to TRBD1 covers 8 bases. The CDR3 totals 17 residues. From germline, CDR1 is MGHRA and CDR2 YSYEKL. With 0 bases clipped from V and 3 bases from J, the junction kept 10 bases outside the gene matches. This CDR3 reads CASSQEPTGVRGYEQYF. The CDR3 DNA follows: TGCGCCAGCAGCCAAGAACCGACAGGGGTTCGGGGCTACGAGCAGTACTTC.

This clone was found a few times. This rearrangement joins TRBV19 to TRBJ1-1, with D perhaps TRBD1 (6 bases). CDR1 is LNHDA and CDR2 is SQIVND in the germline V gene (reference sequence). Trimming removed 4 bases from V and 4 bases from J, with 7 bases in between. This CDR3 has 12 residues. The CDR3 coding sequence is TGTGCCAGTAGTAGAGGGGGCACTGAAGCTTTCTTT. It encodes CASSRGGTEAFF.

The chain links TRBV2 to TRBJ1-5, with D hard to call. The CDR3 has 12 amino acids. Trimming shortened V by 5 bases and J by 11 bases, and 13 bases separated the two germline ends. Germline CDR1 reads SNHLY; CDR2 reads FYNNEI. In DNA, the CDR3 is TGTGCCAGCAGTTTCGACTCCCCGTCCCAGCATTTT. As protein: CASSFDSPSQHF.

The chain employs TRBV7-9 and TRBJ2-7; TRBD2 is a possible D gene (7 bases). CDR3 size: 14 residues. Germline V lookup: CDR1 SEHNR, CDR2 FQNEAQ (reference sequence). V was trimmed by 1 base and J by 6 bases, leaving 13 bases between them. The CDR3 region has the DNA TGTGCCAGCAGCTTAGGTTGGGAGGGGGGCGAGCAGTACTTC. Its protein is CASSLGWEGGEQYF.

This chain connects TRBV30 to TRBJ2-1; perhaps TRBD2 as D (5 bases). This CDR3 contains 15 residues. CDR1 and CDR2 from the germline V gene are GTSNPN and SVGIG (reference sequence). V lost 3 bases, J lost 8 bases, and 20 bases lay in between. The CDR3 reads CAWSVAPGFLDEQFF. CDR3 DNA sequence: TGTGCCTGGAGCGTTGCCCCGGGATTTTTAGATGAGCAGTTCTTC.

The gene calls are TRBV5-1 and TRBJ2-2; D possibly corresponds to TRBD2 (5 bases). Germline-derived CDR1 and CDR2 are SGHRS and YFSETQ. V was cut by 1 base and J by 5 bases, with 9 bases left in between. The CDR3 contains 14 residues. The CDR3 is CASSLIERTGELFF. The CDR3 nucleotides read TGCGCCAGCAGCTTGATAGAGCGGACCGGGGAGCTGTTTTTT.

The chain combines TRBV2 with TRBJ2-7; D might be TRBD2 (6 bases). This CDR3 contains 15 residues. Looked up from germline, CDR1 is SNHLY and CDR2 is FYNNEI. V gave up 6 bases and J gave up 3 bases, with 18 bases separating them. CDR3 protein: CASRLPGEGGYEQYF. CDR3 sequence (DNA): TGTGCCAGCAGATTACCCGGCGAGGGAGGCTACGAGCAGTACTTC.

V is TRBV7-7 and J is TRBJ2-2; tentatively, D is TRBD1 (5 bases). Germline V gives CDR1 SSHAT, CDR2 FNYEAQ (reference sequence). V was shortened by 5 bases and J by 0 bases, with 10 bases between the two germline ends. This CDR3 has 15 residues. CDR3 amino acids: CASSPTGANTGELFF. CDR3 DNA: TGTGCCAGCAGCCCCACAGGAGCGAACACCGGGGAGCTGTTTTTT.